Listed below are T cell receptor beta chains from one sample, sequenced in a study of identical twins. TCRdb re-analysed the 5' RACE reads in MiXCR, keeping a single row per CDR3 protein. The sample consists of 200,000 to 250,000 distinct CDR3 sequences, over 13% of them appearing once. Sequencing was performed on memory (CD45RO+) T cells sorted from blood. These receptors were taken from a woman aged 18 to 35 in good health. Each CDR3 is given with its conserved first and last residue. D genes are given only for firm matches. Size tells how often a clone was seen (once, few, many) or the class of an expanded clone, and some rows leave it out.

V	D	J	size	DNA	CDR3
TRBV2	TRBD1	TRBJ2-1	NA	TGTGCCAGCAGTGATGACGGGAGACAGGGGGCGCGGGATGAGCAGTTCTTC	CASSDDGRQGARDEQFF
TRBV20-1	NA	TRBJ2-1	once	TGCAGTGCTAGCGTCGGCAATGAGCAGTTCTTC	CSASVGNEQFF
TRBV2	NA	TRBJ1-2	NA	TGTGCCAGCAGGCGATCGTTGGCAGGGGAAGGCGGCTACACCTTC	CASRRSLAGEGGYTF
TRBV5-1	NA	TRBJ2-6	few	TGCGCCAGCAGCTTGGACAGGCCTACCTCTGGGGCCAACGTCCTGACTTTC	CASSLDRPTSGANVLTF
TRBV12-3/TRBV12-4	NA	TRBJ2-5	NA	TGTGCCAGCAGTTTCAACTTACAAGAGACCCAGTACTTC	CASSFNLQETQYF
TRBV12-3/TRBV12-4	NA	TRBJ1-6	many	TGTGCCAGCAGCGTTACAGCGTTCACTTCACCCCTCCACTTT	CASSVTAFTSPLHF
TRBV3-1	NA	TRBJ2-1	NA	TGTGCCAGCAGCCTCCCCTTGAATGAGCAGTTCTTC	CASSLPLNEQFF
TRBV25-1	NA	TRBJ2-5	NA	NA	CASSEAGLSWETQYF
TRBV2	NA	TRBJ1-1	few	TGTGCCAGCAGGGGAGGAACGAACACTGAAGCTTTCTTT	CASRGGTNTEAFF
TRBV7-3	NA	TRBJ1-1	NA	TGTGCCAGCAGCTTATTGTCCGGAAGTTCGGAAGCTTTCTTT	CASSLLSGSSEAFF
TRBV28	NA	TRBJ2-1	NA	TGTGCCAGCAGATTCAGGGAGCGGTCAAATGAGCAGTTCTTC	CASRFRERSNEQFF
TRBV7-2	NA	TRBJ1-4	few	TGTGCCAGCAGCTCGGGACCAACTGCAACTAATGAAAAACTGTTTTTT	CASSSGPTATNEKLFF
TRBV28	NA	TRBJ2-7	NA	TGTGCCAGCAGTTTATCGTCCGCATACGAGCAGTACTTC	CASSLSSAYEQYF
TRBV3-1	NA	TRBJ2-3	once	TGTGCCAGCAGCCAACCGGGCAGGGGGGAAGATACGCAGTATTTT	CASSQPGRGEDTQYF
TRBV7-9	NA	TRBJ1-5	NA	TGTGCCAGCACCACCACACGGAATCAGCCCCAGCATTTT	CASTTTRNQPQHF
TRBV7-9	TRBD2	TRBJ2-7	NA	TGTGCCAGCAGCTCCTCCGGGACTAGCGGGAAGGAGCAGTACTTC	CASSSSGTSGKEQYF
TRBV12-3/TRBV12-4	TRBD2	TRBJ2-1	many	TGTGCCAGCAGTTTATTGGCGGGAGGCCAGGGTGAGCAGTTCTTC	CASSLLAGGQGEQFF
TRBV5-1	TRBD1	TRBJ2-1	few	TGCGCCAGCAGCCAGGGGGATAGGATAGCCTACAATGAGCAGTTCTTC	CASSQGDRIAYNEQFF
TRBV6-1	TRBD1	TRBJ2-1	NA	TGTGCCAGCAGTGAAGGACCGACAGGGAATGAGCAGTTCTTC	CASSEGPTGNEQFF
TRBV12-3/TRBV12-4	NA	TRBJ2-7	NA	TGTGCCAGCAGTTCCCTGTTTGAATGGGAGCAGTACTTC	CASSSLFEWEQYF